The rows below give T cell receptor beta chains drawn from one sample of a study of CXCR4 blockade with PD-1 therapy in pancreatic cancer. Profiling relied on immunoSEQ multiplex PCR, and the TCRdb table lists in-frame clones only, not all of them. There are about 2,100 clones in the sample; around 55% occur only once, and around a third lies in the top ten. The sequenced sample was tumor tissue. Source of these receptors: a human donor with pancreatic ductal adenocarcinoma. Both conserved end residues are part of each CDR3. A D gene is named only where the DNA matches it firmly. Some rows have no size entry. The others give once, few or many, or a class for an expanded clone.

TRBJ2-7 | . | . | TRBV30 | CAWSATENYEQYF | TGTGCCTGGAGTGCGACAGAGAACTACGAGCAGTACTTC
TRBJ1-2 | . | few | TRBV9 | CASSENSSGYTF | TGTGCCAGCAGTGAAAACTCAAGTGGCTACACCTTC
TRBJ1-5 | . | few | TRBV29-1 | CSVGTGTHQPQHF | TGCAGCGTGGGAACAGGGACCCATCAGCCCCAGCATTTT
TRBJ2-7 | TRBD1 | . | TRBV11-3 | CASSLQGITYEQYF | TGTGCCAGCAGCCTACAGGGGATTACCTACGAGCAGTACTTC
TRBJ1-3 | . | . | TRBV18 | CASSPMGLGSGNTIYF | TGTGCCAGCTCACCGATGGGACTAGGCTCTGGAAACACCATATATTTT
TRBJ2-1 | . | . | TRBV14 | CASSQEGEGDNEQFF | TGTGCCAGCAGCCAAGAAGGGGAAGGGGACAATGAGCAGTTCTTC
TRBJ1-6 | . | few | TRBV30 | CAWSVAGFYNSPLHF | TGTGCCTGGAGTGTGGCTGGGTTTTATAATTCACCCCTCCACTTT
TRBJ2-5 | . | few | TRBV5-1 | CASSLLQIGKTQYF | TGCGCCAGCAGCTTACTTCAGATTGGAAAGACCCAGTACTTC
TRBJ2-2 | . | medium-sized | TRBV11-1 | CASSLGREVGELFF | TGTGCCAGCAGCTTGGGCAGGGAGGTCGGGGAGCTGTTTTTT
TRBJ2-5 | . | . | TRBV18 | CASSPPGRQETQYF | TGTGCCAGCTCACCTCCAGGGCGCCAAGAGACCCAGTACTTC